The present entry profiles one T cell receptor (beta chain) with its context. This sample stems from a study of blood T cell repertoires in COVID-19. Whole-study context: Researchers got acute and convalescent COVID-19 samples from the United States, Italy and Spain. T cells, B-cell-depleted T cells, or PBMCs supplied cDNA or gDNA.

In the original workflow: By means of reference gene primer amplification, nucleated cell counts were estimated. Some clones are missing from TCRdb's copy, which holds only in-frame ones; the method was immunoSEQ multiplex PCR. V, J and clone size derive from that table, while D and trimming were established from the DNA sequence. Of fewer than 150,000 clones listed, around 80% are singletons. Germline CDR1 reads LNHDA; CDR2 reads SQIVND (reference sequence). The ends were cut back, 4 bases at V and 6 bases at J, with 19 bases in the middle. The CDR3 loop spans 16 amino acids. The sequence derives from a human donor in a cohort sampled during active COVID-19. The rearrangement links TRBV19 to TRBJ1-5; D is ambiguous. The specimen was peripheral blood. CDR3 sequence (DNA): TGTGCCAGTAGTAGGTCACCGGACCCTGCGGGTCAGCCCCAGCATTTT. Its protein product is CASSRSPDPAGQPQHF.